One sample yielded the 18 T cell receptor beta chains listed below, sequenced in a study of identical twins. One entry per CDR3 protein, called by TCRdb with MiXCR from the 5' RACE reads. Altogether some 500,000 distinct CDR3 sequences are present, roughly an eighth being singletons, with the ten largest covering approximately 0.9%. The same data also went into a second study, on yellow fever vaccine responses in identical twins.

Sequencing was performed on CD4+ T cells sorted from blood. The receptors were gathered from a woman between 18 and 29 years old in good health.

The J gene is TRBJ2-5, the V gene TRBV5-1; no reliable D call. The germline V and J ends were trimmed by 0 bases and 4 bases, with 16 bases remaining between them. The germline CDR1 and CDR2 sequences are SGHRS and YFSETQ. CDR3 size: 16 residues. In DNA form, the CDR3 reads TGCGCCAGCAGCTTGGTTAGTGTGGAACTTTCAGAGACCCAGTACTTC. This gives the protein CASSLVSVELSETQYF.

This clonotype was counted only a few times. The V gene is TRBV6-1, the J gene TRBJ2-7; weak D call: TRBD1 (5 bases). Germline V lookup: CDR1 MNHNS, CDR2 SASEGT. V was clipped by 8 bases and J by 1 base, with 15 bases between them. CDR3 size: 14 residues. The CDR3 protein is CASGFLDSSYEQYF. CDR3 bases: TGTGCCAGCGGGTTCTTAGACAGTTCCTACGAGCAGTACTTC.

The rearrangement joins TRBV7-2 to TRBJ2-5, with 8 bases fitting TRBD1. V gave up 4 bases and J gave up 5 bases; unmatched junction bases: 9. CDR3 size: 15 residues. Per the germline V gene, CDR1 is SGHTA and CDR2 is FQGNSA. The CDR3 reads CASSSTGGLRETQYF. CDR3 bases: TGTGCCAGCAGCTCTACAGGGGGTCTGCGGGAGACCCAGTACTTC.

This clonotype was detected only a few times. The V and J genes are TRBV5-1 and TRBJ1-6; D not resolved. The germline gives CDR1 SGHRS, CDR2 YFSETQ. V dropped 5 bases and J dropped 8 bases, with 11 bases sitting between them. The CDR3 spans 13 residues. The CDR3 here is CASRKRGDSPLHF. The CDR3 coding sequence is TGCGCCAGCAGAAAAAGAGGTGATTCACCCCTCCACTTT. The variable domain in full, completed from reference TRBV5-1 and TRBJ1-6, reads KAGVTQTPRYLIKTRGQQVTLSCSPISGHRSVSWYQQTPGQGLQFLFEYFSETQRNKGNFPGRFSGRQFSNSRSEMNVSTLELGDSALYLCASRKRGDSPLHFGNGTRLTVT.

The gene calls are TRBV18 and TRBJ2-1; D gene ambiguous. The CDR3 totals 15 residues. Germline V gene sequence: CDR1 KGHSH, CDR2 LQKENI. Trimming removed 2 bases at V and 6 bases at J, with 14 bases between. The CDR3 here is CASSPTPLRSNEQFF. CDR3 coding DNA: TGTGCCAGCTCACCAACCCCCTTGCGATCCAATGAGCAGTTCTTC.

This clonotype was observed many times. The genes are TRBV28 and TRBJ1-5; D call uncertain. The CDR3 totals 17 residues. V lost 5 bases, J lost 0 bases, and 17 bases lay in between. Germline values: CDR1 MDHEN, CDR2 SYDVKM. In DNA, the CDR3 is TGTGCCAGCAGTCCCCCTAGAAAGATTAATAGCAATCAGCCCCAGCATTTT. Translated, it gives CASSPPRKINSNQPQHF.

The J gene is TRBJ1-1, the V gene TRBV20-1, with D possibly matching TRBD1 (5 bases). Trimming took 6 bases from V and 7 from J, leaving 21 bases between them. Germline V CDR1 and CDR2: DFQATT, SNEGSKA (reference sequence). CDR3 length: 14 amino acids. CDR3 nucleotide sequence: TGCAGTGCACCGCGGCCGGGCCGGGGGGATGAAGCTTTCTTT. It specifies CSAPRPGRGDEAFF.

This clonotype has only a few counts. V is TRBV20-1 and J is TRBJ2-1; TRBD2 aligns across 10 bases. The CDR3 has 18 amino acids. V lost 1 base and J lost 0; bases outside the gene matches: 9. Germline CDR1 reads DFQATT; CDR2 reads SNEGSKA (reference sequence). DNA for the CDR3: TGCAGTGCTAGAGTTCATAGCGGGAGGCCGAGCTCCTACAATGAGCAGTTCTTC. Its protein is CSARVHSGRPSSYNEQFF.

This clonotype was recorded once. The chain is built from TRBV6-1 and TRBJ2-7; D is tentatively TRBD1 or TRBD2 (5 bases each). The CDR3 loop spans 13 amino acids. V was clipped by 4 bases and J by 6 bases, with 13 bases between them. Germline CDR1 reads MNHNS; CDR2 reads SASEGT. The CDR3 sequence: CASSAGPGSEQYF. The CDR3 bases are TGTGCCAGCAGTGCGGGGCCGGGGAGCGAGCAGTACTTC.

This clonotype was observed many times. V usage is TRBV2 and J usage is TRBJ2-1; 12 bases agree with TRBD2. J gave up 5 bases and V 7 bases, and 6 bases lay outside the gene matches. The CDR3 is made up of 15 amino acids. Germline V gene data show CDR1 as SNHLY and CDR2 as FYNNEI. This chain's CDR3 is CASTSSGGGNNEQFF. CDR3 DNA sequence: TGTGCCAGCACCTCTAGCGGGGGGGGTAACAATGAGCAGTTCTTC.

The chain recombines TRBV14 with TRBJ1-2, with D unclear. This CDR3 is 14 amino acids long. From germline, CDR1 is SGHDN and CDR2 FVKESK. Deletions cut 2 bases from V and 4 bases from J, with 11 bases between. This CDR3 reads CASSQQQGIYGYTF. The CDR3 coding sequence is TGTGCCAGCAGCCAACAACAAGGAATCTATGGCTACACCTTC.

CDR3 sequence: CSAPRGPGELFF. CDR3 DNA: TGCAGTGCTCCACGGGGGCCCGGGGAGCTGTTTTTT. The V gene is TRBV20-1, the J gene TRBJ2-2; D may be TRBD1 or TRBD2 (6 bases each). V shed 5 bases and J shed 6 bases, with 10 bases lying between them. The CDR3 totals 12 residues. Germline CDR1 DFQATT, CDR2 SNEGSKA (reference sequence).

This clonotype was seen a handful of times. The chain is built from TRBV3-1 and TRBJ2-7; 12 bases line up with TRBD2. This CDR3 comprises 14 residues. From germline, CDR1 is LGHDT and CDR2 YNNKEL (reference sequence). The junction had 9 bases not matched to a gene; V was cut back by 6 bases and J by 9 bases. CDR3 nucleotides: TGTGCCAGCAGTCGTGGACTAGCGGGGTACCGGCAGTACTTC. It translates to CASSRGLAGYRQYF.

This CDR3 is CSARPPARENIQYF. CDR3 bases: TGCAGTGCGAGGCCCCCAGCTAGGGAGAACATTCAGTACTTC. J is TRBJ2-4 and V is TRBV20-1; perhaps TRBD2 as D (5 bases). Germline-derived CDR1 and CDR2 are DFQATT and SNEGSKA (reference sequence). V lost 6 bases, J lost 7 bases, and 19 bases lay in between. The CDR3 loop spans 14 amino acids.

This clonotype was counted between two and nine times. The rearrangement uses TRBV7-9 and TRBJ2-4, with D perhaps TRBD1 or TRBD2 (5 bases each). The CDR3 has 16 amino acids. CDR1 SEHNR and CDR2 FQNEAQ come from the germline V gene (reference sequence). Trimming cost V 5 bases and J 12 bases, with 26 bases left between them. CDR3 sequence: CASSHLRGTQEDPQYF. The CDR3 coding sequence is TGTGCCAGCAGCCACCTAAGAGGGACCCAGGAAGATCCTCAGTACTTC. Complete variable domain (other parts from reference TRBV7-9 and TRBJ2-4): DTGVSQNPRHKITKRGQNVTFRCDPISEHNRLYWYRQTLGQGPEFLTYFQNEAQLEKSRLLSDRFSAERPKGSFSTLEIQRTEQGDSAMYLCASSHLRGTQEDPQYFGAGTRLSVL.

This clonotype was seen many times. This sequence joins TRBV21-1 and TRBJ2-7. TRBV21-1 is marked as a pseudogene. The CDR3 runs to 15 residues. The chain's CDR3 is CASSLIGRAPYEQYF. CDR3 nucleotide sequence: TGTGCCAGCAGCCTTATAGGCAGGGCTCCCTACGAGCAGTACTTC.

The chain carries TRBV9 and TRBJ2-3, with 8 nucleotides matching TRBD2. V lost 4 bases and J lost 9; bases outside the gene matches: 13. CDR1 is SGDLS and CDR2 is YYNGEE in the germline V gene. This CDR3 has 15 amino acids. DNA of the CDR3: TGTGCCAGCAGCACTAAAAGCGGGAGTGCTTCCACGCAGTATTTT. Protein sequence: CASSTKSGSASTQYF.

In this sample, this clonotype turned up a few times. The gene calls are TRBV29-1 and TRBJ2-3; 8 positions agree with TRBD2. CDR3 length: 15 amino acids. Germline CDR1 is SQVTM and CDR2 is ANQGSEA. The V segment lost 5 bases and the J segment 0 bases; nucleotides outside the gene matches: 7. CDR3 DNA: TGCAGCGTTCACTTTAGCGGGACTAGCACAGATACGCAGTATTTT. It encodes CSVHFSGTSTDTQYF.